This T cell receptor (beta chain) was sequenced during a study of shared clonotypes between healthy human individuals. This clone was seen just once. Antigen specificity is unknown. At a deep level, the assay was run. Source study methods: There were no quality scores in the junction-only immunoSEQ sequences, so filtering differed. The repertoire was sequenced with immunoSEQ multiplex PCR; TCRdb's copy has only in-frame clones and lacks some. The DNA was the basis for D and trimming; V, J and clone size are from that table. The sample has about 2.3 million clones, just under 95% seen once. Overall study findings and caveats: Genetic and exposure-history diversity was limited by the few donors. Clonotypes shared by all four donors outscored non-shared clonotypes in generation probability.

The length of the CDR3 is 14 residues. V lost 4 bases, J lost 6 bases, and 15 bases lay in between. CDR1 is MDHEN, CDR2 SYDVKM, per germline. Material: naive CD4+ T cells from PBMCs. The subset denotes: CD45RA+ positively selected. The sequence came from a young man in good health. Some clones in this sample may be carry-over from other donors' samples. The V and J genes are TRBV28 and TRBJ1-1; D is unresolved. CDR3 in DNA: TGTGCCAGCAGTTCTCACTCAATAAGCCCTGAAGCTTTCTTT. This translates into CASSSHSISPEAFF. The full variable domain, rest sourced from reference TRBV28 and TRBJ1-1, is DVKVTQSSRYLVKRTGEKVFLECVQDMDHENMFWYRQDPGLGLRLIYFSYDVKMKEKGDIPEGYSVSREKKERFSLILESASTNQTSMYLCASSSHSISPEAFFGQGTRLTVV.